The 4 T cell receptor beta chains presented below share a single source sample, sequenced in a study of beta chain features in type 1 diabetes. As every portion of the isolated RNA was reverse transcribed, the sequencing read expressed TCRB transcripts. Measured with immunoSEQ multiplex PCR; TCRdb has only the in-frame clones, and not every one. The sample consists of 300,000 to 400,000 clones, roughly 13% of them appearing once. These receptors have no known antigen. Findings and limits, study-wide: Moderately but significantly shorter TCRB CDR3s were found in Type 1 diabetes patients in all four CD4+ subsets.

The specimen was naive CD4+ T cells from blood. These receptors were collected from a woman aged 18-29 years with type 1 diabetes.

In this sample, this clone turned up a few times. The CDR3 here is CSVLDRGDGYTF. The CDR3, as DNA: TGCAGCGTCTTGGACAGGGGAGATGGCTACACCTTC. The chain is built from TRBV29-1 and TRBJ1-2; 9 nucleotides match TRBD1. CDR3 length: 12 residues. The ends lost 6 bases at V and 6 bases at J; junction bases unmatched: 5. The V gene's germline CDR1 is SQVTM and CDR2 ANQGSEA.

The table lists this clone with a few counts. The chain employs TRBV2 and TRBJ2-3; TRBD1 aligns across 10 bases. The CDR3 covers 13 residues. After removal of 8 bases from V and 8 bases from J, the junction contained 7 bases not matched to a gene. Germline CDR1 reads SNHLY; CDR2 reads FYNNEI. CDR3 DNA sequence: TGTGCCAGCCTCCGGGACAGGGGCGTTACGCAGTATTTT. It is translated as CASLRDRGVTQYF.

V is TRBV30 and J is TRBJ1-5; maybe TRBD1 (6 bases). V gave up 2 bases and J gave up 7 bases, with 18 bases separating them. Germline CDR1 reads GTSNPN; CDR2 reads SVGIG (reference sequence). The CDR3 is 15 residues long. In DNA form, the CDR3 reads TGTGCCTGGAGTCTTGGGGGGGGGCTGGGGCAGCCCCAGCATTTT. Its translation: CAWSLGGGLGQPQHF.

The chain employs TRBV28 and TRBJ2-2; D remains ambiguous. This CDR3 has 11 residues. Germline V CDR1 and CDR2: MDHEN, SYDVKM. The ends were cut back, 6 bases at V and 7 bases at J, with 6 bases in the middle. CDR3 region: CASRTSGELFF. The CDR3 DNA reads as TGTGCCAGCAGAACAAGCGGGGAGCTGTTTTTT. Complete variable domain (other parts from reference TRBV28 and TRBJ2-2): DVKVTQSSRYLVKRTGEKVFLECVQDMDHENMFWYRQDPGLGLRLIYFSYDVKMKEKGDIPEGYSVSREKKERFSLILESASTNQTSMYLCASRTSGELFFGEGSRLTVL.